The subject of this entry is one TCR beta chain. The data belong to a study of shared clonotypes between healthy human individuals. Study as a whole: Each donor's CD8 memory used one plate, CD8 naive two, each CD4 subset three.

CD45RO-negative cells were positively selected for CCR7, leaving out terminally differentiated effector memory CD45RA+ cells. CDR3 length: 18 residues. Trimming removed 4 bases at V and 4 bases at J, with 25 bases between. CDR1 is MGHDK, CDR2 SYGVNS, per germline. The protocol was immunoSEQ multiplex PCR, while the TCRdb copy is restricted to in-frame clones and leaves out a portion. The sample contains 2 million to 2.5 million clones, 85% to 95% of which appear only once. Specimen: naive CD8+ T cells from PBMCs. The sequence derives from a man aged 18-30 years in good health. Some clones in this sample may be carry-over from other donors' samples. The V and J genes are TRBV25-1 and TRBJ1-1, with D uncertain. The CDR3 DNA reads as TGTGCCAGCAGTGGATTTGGCCCTCTCGCCGGTCGCGGCACTGAAGCTTTCTTT. Amino acid sequence: CASSGFGPLAGRGTEAFF. The variable domain in full, completed from reference TRBV25-1 and TRBJ1-1, reads EADIYQTPRYLVIGTGKKITLECSQTMGHDKMYWYQQDPGMELHLIHYSYGVNSTEKGDLSSESTVSRIRTEHFPLTLESARPSHTSQYLCASSGFGPLAGRGTEAFFGQGTRLTVV.